This T cell receptor beta chain was recovered during a study of CD8 T cells in ankylosing spondylitis. General study results and limits: Characteristic of ankylosing spondylitis blood, it appeared, was a TCR beta motif comprising several highly homologous variants. Relatively rare in peripheral blood, disease-linked clones were also CD8+. A subset of motif variants has previously been described in the synovial fluid and blood of reactive arthritis. As reported, disease-linked clones showed significant enrichment in matched ankylosing spondylitis synovial fluid.

Preparation of TCR beta libraries was done by quantitative 5'-RACE with molecular barcodes. TCRdb recomputed calls from the 5' RACE reads with MiXCR, one row per CDR3 protein. The sample carries approximately 400,000 distinct CDR3 sequences, about a sixth recorded once. The V gene lost 4 bases and the J gene lost 1 base, with 10 bases spanning the gap. The CDR3 extends over 15 amino acids. The V gene's germline CDR1 is SGHTA and CDR2 FQGTGA. This clonotype was seen only a few times. No antigen is known for it. The sequenced sample consisted of blood, either unsorted or a sorted T cell fraction (not recorded which). This clonotype was sampled from a male donor with ankylosing spondylitis. V gene TRBV7-3 combines with J gene TRBJ2-2; D uncertain. As DNA, the CDR3 is TGTGCCAGCAGCTCATGGACGGTGAACACCGGGGAGCTGTTTTTT. The encoded protein is CASSSWTVNTGELFF.